Here is one T cell receptor (beta chain) with its context. Its cognate antigen is unknown. This table comes from immunoSEQ multiplex PCR, and its TCRdb copy is limited to in-frame clones, with some not included. The data hold approximately 140,000 clones, with more than 75% observed a single time. These data are taken from a study of T cell responses to AZD1222 COVID-19 vaccine. Findings and limits, study-wide: Only a handful of AZD1222 recipients, about six in all, had baseline seropositivity.

V was pared by 1 base and J by 4 bases, with 7 bases between. CDR1 is MNHNY and CDR2 is SVGAGI in the germline V gene (reference sequence). This CDR3 has 14 residues. The clonotype originates from an adult in good health. This material consisted of peripheral blood, taken on day 0 of AZD1222 vaccination. The V gene is TRBV6-6, the J gene TRBJ1-4; D remains unclear. The CDR3 DNA follows: TGTGCCAGCAGTTACTTAAACTATAATGAAAAACTGTTTTTT. It translates to CASSYLNYNEKLFF.